The sequence of this T cell receptor beta chain was determined in a study of blood T cell repertoires in COVID-19. Overall study context: Italy, Spain and the United States were the sources of the convalescent and acute COVID-19 samples. From T cells, B-cell-depleted T cells, or PBMCs came the material, which was cDNA or gDNA.

V shed 6 bases and J 5 bases; nucleotides not matched to a gene: 9. The germline gives CDR1 MNHEY, CDR2 SVGAGI. The CDR3 spans 15 residues. Original data processing: Estimation of nucleated cell counts was performed using reference gene primer amplification. Clones were read by immunoSEQ multiplex PCR, and TCRdb kept only the in-frame ones, dropping some. V and J calls and clone size are given by that table; D and trimming were obtained from the DNA. The sample carries roughly 69,000 clones, more than 75% recorded once. The receptor was isolated from a middle-aged man with active COVID-19. Sequencing input: peripheral blood. J is TRBJ2-2 and V is TRBV6-5; 7 bases are a match to TRBD2. The DNA for the CDR3 is TGTGCCAGCAGCCGCGGCGCTAGCGGTACCGGGGAGCTGTTTTTT. This codes for CASSRGASGTGELFF.